The next 14 T cell receptor beta chains were all read from a single sample in a study of blood T cell repertoires in COVID-19. Sequencing was performed with immunoSEQ multiplex PCR; in TCRdb, only in-frame clones are kept and a portion is missing. The table includes roughly 120,000 clones, over 75% detected once. Sample: peripheral blood. The receptor source for this set is a woman between 65 and 79 years old who had recovered from COVID-19.

A few counts support this clone. The V gene is TRBV6-6, the J gene TRBJ1-4; D not certain. V lost 1 base and J lost 6, with 6 bases in between. The CDR3 is 13 residues long. Germline V gives CDR1 MNHNY, CDR2 SVGAGI (reference sequence). The CDR3 sequence is CASSYLADEKLFF. For the CDR3, the DNA is TGTGCCAGCAGTTACTTGGCGGATGAAAAACTGTTTTTT.

This chain connects TRBV7-2 to TRBJ1-2; D perhaps matches TRBD1 (6 bases). CDR3 length equals 15 residues. Between the trimmed V and J ends, which lost 3 bases and 2 bases, there was a span of 13 bases. CDR1 and CDR2 (germline): SGHTA, FQGNSA. CDR3 coding DNA: TGTGCCAGCAGCTTTAATAGGGGGTCCAACTATGGCTACACCTTC. Its translation is CASSFNRGSNYGYTF.

The chain recombines TRBV5-5 with TRBJ2-2; the D gene is possibly TRBD2 (6 bases). Germline CDR1 SGHKS, CDR2 YYEKEE (reference sequence). V was clipped by 3 bases and J by 0 bases, with 15 bases between them. The CDR3 spans 17 residues. CDR3 in DNA: TGTGCCAGCAGCTCAAGGCCGACGGGGGCGAACACCGGGGAGCTGTTTTTT. This sequence encodes CASSSRPTGANTGELFF. The full variable domain, its missing parts supplied by reference TRBV5-5 and TRBJ2-2, is DAGVTQSPTHLIKTRGQQVTLRCSPISGHKSVSWYQQVLGQGPQFIFQYYEKEERGRGNFPDRFSARQFPNYSSELNVNALLLGDSALYLCASSSRPTGANTGELFFGEGSRLTVL.

The chain is built from TRBV7-2 and TRBJ2-3; TRBD1 matches at 7 bases. CDR1 is SGHTA and CDR2 is FQGNSA in the germline V gene. V gave up 3 bases and J gave up 0 bases; unmatched junction bases: 6. The CDR3 spans 16 residues. CDR3 sequence: CASSFLGTASTDTQYF. The CDR3 nucleotides are TGTGCCAGCAGCTTCCTTGGGACAGCGAGCACAGATACGCAGTATTTT.

The gene calls are TRBV5-4 and TRBJ2-5, with 10 nucleotides matching TRBD1. This CDR3 spans 15 amino acids. From germline, CDR1 is SGHNT and CDR2 YYREEE (reference sequence). Trimming took 2 bases from V and 2 from J; bases not matched to a gene: 3. The CDR3 nucleotides read TGTGCCAGCAGCTTACGACAGGGGGCTCAAGAGACCCAGTACTTC. Translated: CASSLRQGAQETQYF.

The chain combines TRBV7-8 with TRBJ1-5; maybe TRBD1 (5 bases). The CDR3 length is 14 residues. V was cut by 3 bases and J by 1 base, with 7 bases left in between. In germline, CDR1 is SGHVS, CDR2 FQNEAQ. The CDR3 sequence: CASSLGQSNQPQHF. The CDR3 DNA sequence: TGTGCCAGCAGCTTGGGGCAAAGCAATCAGCCCCAGCATTTT.

The chain carries TRBV4-1 and TRBJ1-4, with a possible D match to TRBD1 (5 bases). Looked up from germline, CDR1 is MGHRA and CDR2 is YSYEKL. This CDR3 has 16 residues. Trimming left V 0 bases short and J 7 bases short, with 15 bases between. CDR3 nucleotides: TGCGCCAGCAGCCAAGAACGTGGGGGGGTATCTGAAAAACTGTTTTTT. Encoded protein: CASSQERGGVSEKLFF.

The rearrangement uses TRBV5-1 and TRBJ2-3, with TRBD2 identical over 10 bases. The CDR3 spans 17 residues. Germline V gene sequence: CDR1 SGHRS, CDR2 YFSETQ. V was clipped by 0 bases and J by 5 bases; unmatched bases: 9. This chain's CDR3 is CASSLGASGSRGDTQYF. CDR3 nucleotide sequence: TGCGCCAGCAGCTTGGGTGCTAGCGGGAGTCGGGGAGATACGCAGTATTTT.

This rearrangement joins TRBV4-3 to TRBJ1-3; D unresolved. The germline gives CDR1 LGHNA, CDR2 YSLEER. This CDR3 comprises 13 residues. V lost 4 bases and J lost 4, with 8 bases in between. CDR3 nucleotides: TGCGCCAGCAGCCTACGACAAGGAAACACCATATATTTT. This translates into CASSLRQGNTIYF.

The V gene is TRBV19, the J gene TRBJ1-5; TRBD1 might be the D (5 bases). The germline gives CDR1 LNHDA, CDR2 SQIVND (reference sequence). The germline V and J ends were trimmed by 2 bases and 6 bases, with 20 bases remaining between them. This CDR3 contains 17 residues. Written as DNA, the CDR3 is TGTGCCAGTAGTATAACAAGTATCCGGCAGGGAAGTCAGCCCCAGCATTTT. Protein sequence: CASSITSIRQGSQPQHF.

For this clone: A junction boundary mismatches the germline segment, possibly from a read error. The chain combines TRBV7-9 with TRBJ1-2, with a possible D match to TRBD1 (5 bases). There are 14 residues in the CDR3. Germline CDR1 and CDR2: SEHNR and FQNEAQ (reference sequence). CDR3 coding DNA: TGTGCCAGCACCTTACATGCGGGGGACTATGGCTACACCTTC. Protein product: CASTLHAGDYGYTF.

The J gene is TRBJ2-4, the V gene TRBV6-2 or TRBV6-3; 14 bases align to TRBD2. The germline gives CDR1 MNHEY, CDR2 SVGEGT. V trimming: 0 bases; J trimming: 13 bases; junction bases outside the gene matches: 11. This CDR3 is built from 17 residues. The CDR3 nucleotides are TGTGCCAGCAGTTACTCTGGACTAGCGGGAGGAACGGGAATCCAGTACTTC. It codes for CASSYSGLAGGTGIQYF.

The V and J genes are TRBV12-2 and TRBJ2-7; TRBD2, as called in the table, went unchecked against the DNA. TRBV12-2 is a recognized pseudogene. The CDR3 sequence is 15 residues long. The CDR3 reads CASRSGGNRLYEQYF. DNA of the CDR3: TGTGCAAGTCGCTCGGGAGGGAACAGGCTCTACGAGCAGTACTTC.

The chain has TRBV10-3 and TRBJ2-7, with TRBD2 matching 7 bases. In germline, CDR1 is ENHRY, CDR2 SYGVKD. The trim removed 5 bases at V and 2 bases at J, leaving 18 bases unmatched. This CDR3 is 18 amino acids long. The CDR3: CAISTSGGGSGPPYEQYF. As DNA, the CDR3 is TGTGCCATCAGTACATCGGGGGGTGGTAGCGGACCCCCCTACGAGCAGTACTTC.